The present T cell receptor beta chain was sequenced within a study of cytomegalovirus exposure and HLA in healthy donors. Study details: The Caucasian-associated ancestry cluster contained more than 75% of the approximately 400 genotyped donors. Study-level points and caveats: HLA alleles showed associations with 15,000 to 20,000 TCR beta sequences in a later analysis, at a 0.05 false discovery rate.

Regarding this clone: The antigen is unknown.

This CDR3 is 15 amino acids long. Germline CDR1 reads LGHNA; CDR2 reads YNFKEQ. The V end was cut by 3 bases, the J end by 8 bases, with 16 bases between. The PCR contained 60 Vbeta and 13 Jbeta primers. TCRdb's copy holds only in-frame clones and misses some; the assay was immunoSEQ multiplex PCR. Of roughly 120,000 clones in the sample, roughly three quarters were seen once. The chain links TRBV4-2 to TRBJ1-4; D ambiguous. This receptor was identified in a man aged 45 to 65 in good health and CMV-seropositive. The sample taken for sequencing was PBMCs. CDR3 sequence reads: CASSHRRLVGEKLFF. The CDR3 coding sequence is TGTGCCAGCAGCCATCGACGGCTGGTCGGGGAAAAACTGTTTTTT.